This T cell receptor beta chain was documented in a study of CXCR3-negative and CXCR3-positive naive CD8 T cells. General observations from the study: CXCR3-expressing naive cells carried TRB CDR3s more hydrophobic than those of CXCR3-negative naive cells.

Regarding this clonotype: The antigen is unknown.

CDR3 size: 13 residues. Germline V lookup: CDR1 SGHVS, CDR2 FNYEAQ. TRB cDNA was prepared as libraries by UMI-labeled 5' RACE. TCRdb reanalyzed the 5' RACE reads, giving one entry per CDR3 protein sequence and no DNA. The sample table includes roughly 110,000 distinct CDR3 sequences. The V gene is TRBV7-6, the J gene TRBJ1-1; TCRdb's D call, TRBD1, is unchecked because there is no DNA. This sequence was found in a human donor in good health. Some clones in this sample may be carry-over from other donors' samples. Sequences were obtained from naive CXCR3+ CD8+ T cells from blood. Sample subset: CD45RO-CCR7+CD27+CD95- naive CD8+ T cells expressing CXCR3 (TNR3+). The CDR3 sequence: CASRDTGDTEAFF. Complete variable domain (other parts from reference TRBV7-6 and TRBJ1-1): GAGVSQSPRYKVTKRGQDVALRCDPISGHVSLYWYRQALGQGPEFLTYFNYEAQQDKSGLPNDRFSAERPEGSISTLTIQRTEQRDSAMYRCASRDTGDTEAFFGQGTRLTVV.